Listed below are T cell receptor beta chains from one sample, sequenced in a study of technical replicates of blood from a handful of donors. Method: immunoSEQ multiplex PCR; TCRdb's copy keeps in-frame clones and lacks some. The data contain tens of thousands of clones, less than 99% of them seen just once; the ten biggest clones take up roughly 0.2%. Sequenced sample: T cells isolated from PBMCs. The receptors shown here come from a human donor in good health. CDR3s include the opening cysteine and the closing phenylalanine or tryptophan. Each record gives: J gene, D gene, V gene, clone size, CDR3 DNA, CDR3 protein. A D gene is named only where the DNA matches it firmly. The size of a clone is reported for some rows only, either as once, few or many, or as a class for expanded clones.

>TRBJ2-5|NA|TRBV10-3|NA
TGTGCCATCAGTGAATCTGGCAGTGCTCACTTC
CAISESGSAHF
>TRBJ1-4|NA|TRBV6-1|NA
TGTGCCGGAGGGGAGCTAACTAGCAAACTGTTTTTT
CAGGELTSKLFF
>TRBJ2-6|TRBD2|TRBV6-1|NA
TGTGCCAGCAGTGGGGTTAGTAGCGGGACTTCTGGGGCCAACGTCCTGACTTTC
CASSGVSSGTSGANVLTF
>TRBJ1-3|NA|TRBV5-1|NA
TGCGCCAGCAGCTTGGCCGGGGGGAGTAACACCATATATTTT
CASSLAGGSNTIYF
>TRBJ1-1|TRBD1|TRBV4-1|once
TGCGCCAGCAGCCAATGGGACAGCATGAACACTGAAGCTTTCTTT
CASSQWDSMNTEAFF
>TRBJ1-2|NA|TRBV18|NA
TGTGCCAGCTCACCTAGAGACAGTCTCCATGGCTACACCTTC
CASSPRDSLHGYTF
>TRBJ2-3|TRBD2|TRBV10-3|once
TGTGCCATCATGGCTAGCGGAAGCACAGATACGCAGTATTTT
CAIMASGSTDTQYF
>TRBJ1-2|NA|TRBV7-2|NA
TGTGCCAGCAGCTCCAGTCCGCCTAACTATGGCTACACCTTC
CASSSSPPNYGYTF
>TRBJ2-3|NA|TRBV19|NA
TGTGCCAGTAGTATAGTAGGGGCAGATACGCAGTATTTT
CASSIVGADTQYF
>TRBJ2-1|NA|TRBV19|NA
TGTGCCAGTAGTATGACAAGCTCCTACAATGAGCAGTTCTTC
CASSMTSSYNEQFF
>TRBJ2-7|TRBD1|TRBV28|NA
TGTACCTCCAGGGGGACAACCTCCTACGAGCAGTACTTC
CTSRGTTSYEQYF
>TRBJ2-3|NA|TRBV7-2|NA
TGTGCCAGCAGTCCCGGCATGGAGGCGACGCAGTATTTT
CASSPGMEATQYF
>TRBJ2-1|NA|TRBV5-1|NA
TGCGCCAGCAGATCTACAGGGTACAATGAGCAGTTCTTC
CASRSTGYNEQFF
>TRBJ1-2|TRBD1|TRBV5-4|NA
TGTGCCAGCAGCTTGACAGGGGAGTATCACTATGGCTACACCTTC
CASSLTGEYHYGYTF
>TRBJ2-7|NA|TRBV6-5|NA
TGTGCCAGCAGTTACAATCAGTACGAGCAGTACTTC
CASSYNQYEQYF
>TRBJ2-3|NA|TRBV7-8|NA
TGTGCCAGCAGCTACTGGACACAAAGCACAGATACGCAGTATTTT
CASSYWTQSTDTQYF
>TRBJ2-7|NA|TRBV2|NA
TGTGCCAGCCAAGGACTATCTGAGCAGTACTTC
CASQGLSEQYF
>TRBJ2-7|NA|TRBV6-5|NA
TGTGCCAGCAGTTATGAGTACGAGCAGTACTTC
CASSYEYEQYF
>TRBJ2-4|TRBD2|TRBV4-3|NA
TGCGCCAGCAGCCAAGGTGCTAGCGGGAGAGCCAAAAACATTCAGTACTTC
CASSQGASGRAKNIQYF
>TRBJ2-1|TRBD2|TRBV7-9|NA
TGTGCCAGCAGCTCGGGACTAGCGGGCGAGTTCTTC
CASSSGLAGEFF
>TRBJ2-7|NA|TRBV27|NA
TGTGCCAGCAGTTTATTCGCCAGGGGCTACGAGCAGTACTTC
CASSLFARGYEQYF
>TRBJ2-7|TRBD1|TRBV5-6|NA
TGTGCCAGCAGCTTAGACCTACAGGGGGCGTACGAGCAGTACTTC
CASSLDLQGAYEQYF
>TRBJ1-4|NA|TRBV9|NA
TGTGCCAGCAGCGTAGGCTACGGGGGGGGAGGTAGTGGTGAAAAACTGTTTTTT
CASSVGYGGGGSGEKLFF
>TRBJ2-1|TRBD2|TRBV5-1|NA
TGCGCCAGCAGCCTGACTAGCGGGAGTGGGAATGAGCAGTTCTTC
CASSLTSGSGNEQFF
>TRBJ1-1|NA|TRBV18|NA
TGTGCCAGCTCACCGGAGGAATCGACTGAAGCTTTCTTT
CASSPEESTEAFF
>TRBJ1-5|TRBD1|TRBV14|NA
TGTGCCAGCAGCCCCCGGGACAGGGGTAATCAGCCCCAGCATTTT
CASSPRDRGNQPQHF
>TRBJ1-2|TRBD1|TRBV27|NA
TGTGCCAGCAGTTCTCTCCGCCGGGACAGGGGAAATGCAGGCTATGGCTACACCTTC
CASSSLRRDRGNAGYGYTF
>TRBJ1-2|TRBD1|TRBV6-1|NA
TGTGCCAGCAGTCGCCGAGAAACAGGGGAGAATGGCTACACCTTC
CASSRRETGENGYTF
>TRBJ2-7|TRBD1|TRBV10-1|NA
TGCGCCAGCAGTGAGGGGACAGGGAGCCACGAGCAGTACTTC
CASSEGTGSHEQYF
>TRBJ2-2|NA|TRBV7-3|NA
TGTGCCAGCAGCATGGAGCGCACCGGGGAGCTGTTTTTT
CASSMERTGELFF
>TRBJ1-1|TRBD1|TRBV10-2|NA
TGCGCCAGCAGTGTTACAGACAGGGCCACTGAAGCTTTCTTT
CASSVTDRATEAFF
>TRBJ1-2|TRBD1|TRBV28|NA
TGTGCCAGCAGTTTAGGGACAGGGAATGGCTACACCTTC
CASSLGTGNGYTF
>TRBJ1-5|TRBD1|TRBV6-5|NA
TGTGCCAGCAGACCAGGGACAGGGAGTCAGCCCCAGCATTTT
CASRPGTGSQPQHF
>TRBJ1-2|TRBD1|TRBV7-9|NA
TGTGCCAGCAGCTCTCCGGGACAGGCGGGCTACACCTTC
CASSSPGQAGYTF
>TRBJ1-1|TRBD1|TRBV7-9|NA
TGTGCCAGCAGCTTAGAGGGGGACAGGGTAGCTTTCTTT
CASSLEGDRVAFF
>TRBJ1-2|NA|TRBV11-3|NA
TGTGCCAGCAGCTTAGGCAGCGATAGAATGTTGGATGGCTACACCTTC
CASSLGSDRMLDGYTF
>TRBJ1-3|NA|TRBV6-1|once
TGTGCCAGCAGAGTGACTGACTCTGGAAACACCATATATTTT
CASRVTDSGNTIYF
>TRBJ1-2|TRBD1|TRBV10-2|NA
TGCGCCAGCAGAGCCGGGACAGGGGGGGTCATCTATGGCTACACCTTC
CASRAGTGGVIYGYTF
>TRBJ2-1|NA|TRBV7-2|NA
TGTGCCAGCAGCTTACGTCTCCGGAGGGACTCATCCTACAATGAGCAGTTCTTC
CASSLRLRRDSSYNEQFF
>TRBJ1-1|NA|TRBV7-3|NA
TGTGCCAGCAGCCGTGAGCAGAACACTGAAGCTTTCTTT
CASSREQNTEAFF
>TRBJ2-7|TRBD2|TRBV9|NA
TGTGCCAGCAGCGCCGGGACTAGCGGGAGATACGAGCAGTACTTC
CASSAGTSGRYEQYF
>TRBJ2-7|TRBD2|TRBV9|NA
TGTGCCAGCAGCGGGGGACTATCCACCTACGAGCAGTACTTC
CASSGGLSTYEQYF
>TRBJ2-3|TRBD2|TRBV19|NA
TGTGCCAGTAGTGCGTCGGGGGGTTCAGATACGCAGTATTTT
CASSASGGSDTQYF
>TRBJ1-5|TRBD1|TRBV9|NA
TGTGCCAGCAGCATGACAGGGGGCGGACAGCCCCAGCATTTT
CASSMTGGGQPQHF
>TRBJ2-1|NA|TRBV27|NA
TGTGCCAGCAGTTTAGCCCCGCCTAACTACAATGAGCAGTTCTTC
CASSLAPPNYNEQFF
>TRBJ2-3|TRBD1|TRBV25-1|NA
TGTGCCAGCAGAAGGACAGGGGGCGCCGATACGCAGTATTTT
CASRRTGGADTQYF
>TRBJ1-2|NA|TRBV11-2|NA
TGTGCCAGCAGCTTATACCCCCCCAGGGCAGAAGCTAACTATGGCTACACCTTC
CASSLYPPRAEANYGYTF
>TRBJ2-5|NA|TRBV6-1|NA
TGTGCCAGCAGTCCGAGGATGGAGACCCAGTACTTC
CASSPRMETQYF
>TRBJ2-7|TRBD1|TRBV5-4|once
TGTGCCAGCAGCTTGAGGGGACAGATTAACGACGAGCAGTACTTC
CASSLRGQINDEQYF
>TRBJ2-1|TRBD2|TRBV6-1|NA
TGTGCCAGCAGTGAAGAGACTAGCGGGAGTTTCCCCTACAATGAGCAGTTCTTC
CASSEETSGSFPYNEQFF
>TRBJ1-5|NA|TRBV19|NA
TGTGCCAGTACCCCTGCGGGGGCTCCTATTTCTACTAATCAGCCCCAGCATTTT
CASTPAGAPISTNQPQHF
>TRBJ1-3|TRBD1|TRBV18|NA
TGTGCCAGCTCACCACTTGGACAGGGTAACACCATATATTTT
CASSPLGQGNTIYF
>TRBJ2-1|NA|TRBV27|once
TGTGCCAGCAGTTTGTCTACCTACAATGAGCAGTTCTTC
CASSLSTYNEQFF
>TRBJ2-5|TRBD1|TRBV28|NA
TGTGCCAGCAGTGAAGACAGGGCCCAGTACCAAGAGACCCAGTACTTC
CASSEDRAQYQETQYF
>TRBJ2-1|NA|TRBV7-2|NA
TGTGCCAGCACGATTCTAGCGTACCTAGAGTACAATGAGCAGTTCTTC
CASTILAYLEYNEQFF
>TRBJ1-1|NA|TRBV5-8|NA
TGTGCCAGCAGCTTACCAGGATTCATGAACACTGAAGCTTTCTTT
CASSLPGFMNTEAFF
>TRBJ2-2|NA|TRBV28|once
TGTGCCAGCAGATATAAAGTGGGGAGCACCGGGGAGCTGTTTTTT
CASRYKVGSTGELFF
>TRBJ2-3|TRBD2|TRBV2|once
TGTGCCAGCAGCCTACTAGCGGGAGGTACAGATACGCAGTATTTT
CASSLLAGGTDTQYF
>TRBJ2-5|NA|TRBV30|NA
TGTGCCTGGAGTCCCCAGTTTAACCAAGAGACCCAGTACTTC
CAWSPQFNQETQYF